One sample yielded the 4 T cell receptor beta chains listed below, sequenced in a study of blood T cell repertoires in COVID-19. Profiled with immunoSEQ multiplex PCR; TCRdb holds only in-frame clones, not every one. The sample lists around 200,000 clones; 65% to 90% were seen once. Input material: peripheral blood. These TCRs come from a man older than 75 with acute or convalescent COVID-19.

The chain links TRBV6-1 to TRBJ2-3, with TRBD2 matching over 11 bases. The trim removed 5 bases at V and 6 bases at J, leaving 4 bases unmatched. The CDR3 runs 14 residues. Germline values: CDR1 MNHNS, CDR2 SASEGT. Here the CDR3 reads CASSNSGGVDTQYF. In DNA, the CDR3 is TGTGCCAGCAGTAATAGCGGGGGGGTGGATACGCAGTATTTT.

The chain employs TRBV24-1 and TRBJ2-7; a possible D gene is TRBD2 (5 bases). The CDR3 totals 14 residues. V lost 5 bases to trimming and J lost 3 bases, with 13 bases between them. Germline lookup yields CDR1 KGHDR and CDR2 SFDVKD. CDR3 DNA: TGTGCCACCAGTGCTGAAGGGAGAAGCTACGAGCAGTACTTC. Encoded protein: CATSAEGRSYEQYF.

The CDR3 region is CASSYGVASGRTDTQYF. The CDR3 coding sequence is TGTGCCAGCAGTTATGGGGTGGCTAGCGGGAGGACAGATACGCAGTATTTT. The genes are TRBV6-2 or TRBV6-3 and TRBJ2-3; TRBD2 agrees at 11 bases. This CDR3 comprises 17 residues. The germline CDR1 and CDR2 sequences are MNHEY and SVGEGT. V shed 3 bases, J shed 3 bases, and the junction held 8 bases outside the gene matches.

This sequence joins TRBV4-2 and TRBJ1-2, with 8 bases lining up with TRBD1. V lost 4 bases and J lost 8; bases outside the gene matches: 9. CDR1 and CDR2 from the germline V gene are LGHNA and YNFKEQ. This CDR3 is 14 amino acids long. The CDR3 reads CASSRGDRGEGYTF. CDR3 nucleotides: TGTGCCAGCAGCCGAGGAGACAGGGGCGAAGGCTACACCTTC.